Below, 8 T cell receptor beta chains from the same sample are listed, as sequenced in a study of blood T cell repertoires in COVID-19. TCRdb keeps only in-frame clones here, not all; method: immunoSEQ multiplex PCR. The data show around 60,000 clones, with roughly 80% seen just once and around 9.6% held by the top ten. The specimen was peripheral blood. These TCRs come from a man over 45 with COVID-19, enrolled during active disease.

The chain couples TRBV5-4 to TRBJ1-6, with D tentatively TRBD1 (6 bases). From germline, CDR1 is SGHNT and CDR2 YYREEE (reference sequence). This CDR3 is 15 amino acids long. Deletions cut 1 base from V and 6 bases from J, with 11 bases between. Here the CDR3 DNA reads TGTGCCAGCAGCTTGTCCACAGGGTCTAATTCACCCCTCCACTTT. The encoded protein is CASSLSTGSNSPLHF.

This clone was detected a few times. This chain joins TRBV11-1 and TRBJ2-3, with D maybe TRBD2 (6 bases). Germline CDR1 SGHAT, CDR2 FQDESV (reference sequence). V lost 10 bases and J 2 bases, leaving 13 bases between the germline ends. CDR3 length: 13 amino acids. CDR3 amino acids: CATLPSDTDTQYF. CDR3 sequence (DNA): TGTGCCACCCTTCCTAGCGACACAGATACGCAGTATTTT.

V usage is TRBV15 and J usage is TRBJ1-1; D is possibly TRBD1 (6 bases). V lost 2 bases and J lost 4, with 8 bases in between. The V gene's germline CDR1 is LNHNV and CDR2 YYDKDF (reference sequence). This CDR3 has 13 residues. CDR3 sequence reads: CATSRQGSTEAFF. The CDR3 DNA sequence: TGTGCCACCAGCAGACAGGGGAGCACTGAAGCTTTCTTT.

The CDR3 DNA reads as TGTGCCAGCAACCTGAGAGGTAGCGGGAGAATCTGGGAGACCCAGTACTTC. Protein sequence: CASNLRGSGRIWETQYF. V and J are TRBV5-6 and TRBJ2-5; 9 bases map to TRBD2. Germline CDR1 reads SGHDT; CDR2 reads YYEEEE. The CDR3 consists of 17 residues. Germline trimming cut 6 bases from V and 5 bases from J; bases unmatched to any gene: 17.

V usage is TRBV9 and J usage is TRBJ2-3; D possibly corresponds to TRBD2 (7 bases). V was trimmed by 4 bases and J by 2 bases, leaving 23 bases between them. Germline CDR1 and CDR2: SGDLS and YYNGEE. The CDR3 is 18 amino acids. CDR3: CASSFRGGTKELTDTQYF. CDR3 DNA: TGTGCCAGCAGCTTCAGGGGCGGGACTAAAGAACTCACAGATACGCAGTATTTT.

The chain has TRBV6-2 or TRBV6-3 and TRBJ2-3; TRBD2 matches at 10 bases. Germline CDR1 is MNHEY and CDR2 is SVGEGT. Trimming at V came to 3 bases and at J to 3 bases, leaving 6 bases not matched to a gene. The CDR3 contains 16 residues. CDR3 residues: CASSYPGLAETDTQYF. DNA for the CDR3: TGTGCCAGCAGTTATCCCGGACTAGCGGAAACAGATACGCAGTATTTT.

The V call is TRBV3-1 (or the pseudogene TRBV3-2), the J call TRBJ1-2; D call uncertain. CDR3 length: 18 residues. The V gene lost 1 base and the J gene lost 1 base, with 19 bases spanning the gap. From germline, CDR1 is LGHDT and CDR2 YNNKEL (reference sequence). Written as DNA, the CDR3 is TGTGCCAGCAGCCAAGTTTCTCGGAGGCCTCCCTATAACTATGGCTACACCTTC. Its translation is CASSQVSRRPPYNYGYTF.

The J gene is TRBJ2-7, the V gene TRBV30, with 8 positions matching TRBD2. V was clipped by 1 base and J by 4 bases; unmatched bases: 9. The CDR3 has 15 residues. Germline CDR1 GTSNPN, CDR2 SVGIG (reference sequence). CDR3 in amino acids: CAWSGLRTSQYEQYF. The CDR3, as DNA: TGTGCCTGGAGTGGGTTGCGGACTAGCCAATACGAGCAGTACTTC.